Given below is one TCR beta chain in context. The antigen remains undetermined. A multiplex PCR was run with 60 Vbeta primers and 13 Jbeta primers. Generated by immunoSEQ multiplex PCR, the TCRdb table keeps only in-frame clones and is missing some. The sample yields 150,000 to 180,000 clones, 65% to 80% seen once. This entry is derived from a study of cytomegalovirus exposure and HLA in healthy donors. This CDR3 has 15 amino acids. Trimming removed 0 bases at V and 8 bases at J, with 15 bases between. Looked up from germline, CDR1 is SGHNT and CDR2 is YYREEE (reference sequence). The study's findings and limits: As was reported, the classifier diagnosed cytomegalovirus status with high specificity and sensitivity. Indistinguishable V segments such as TRBV6-2 and TRBV6-3 were excluded. As a later analysis showed, a missense DCLRE1C variant was linked to trimming of TCR beta V- and J-genes.

This TCR came from a man between 18 and 29 years old in good health and CMV-seronegative. This rearrangement joins TRBV5-4 to TRBJ2-4; weak D call: TRBD2 (5 bases). The sample was PBMCs. CDR3 DNA sequence: TGTGCCAGCAGCTTGGAGGGCACCCGGGGAGACATTCAGTACTTC. Its protein is CASSLEGTRGDIQYF.